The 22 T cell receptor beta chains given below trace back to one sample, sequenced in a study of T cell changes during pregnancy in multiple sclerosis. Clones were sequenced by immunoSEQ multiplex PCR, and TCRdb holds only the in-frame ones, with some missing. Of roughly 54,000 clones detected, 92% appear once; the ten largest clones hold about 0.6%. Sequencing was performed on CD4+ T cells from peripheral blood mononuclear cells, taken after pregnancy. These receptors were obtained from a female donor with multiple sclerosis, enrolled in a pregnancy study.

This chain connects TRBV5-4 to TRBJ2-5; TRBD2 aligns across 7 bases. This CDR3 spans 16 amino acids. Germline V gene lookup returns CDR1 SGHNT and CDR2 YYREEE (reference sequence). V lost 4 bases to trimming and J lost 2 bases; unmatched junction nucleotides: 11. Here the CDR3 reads CASSVPGRRGQETQYF. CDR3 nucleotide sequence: TGTGCCAGCAGCGTTCCGGGACGGCGGGGGCAAGAGACCCAGTACTTC.

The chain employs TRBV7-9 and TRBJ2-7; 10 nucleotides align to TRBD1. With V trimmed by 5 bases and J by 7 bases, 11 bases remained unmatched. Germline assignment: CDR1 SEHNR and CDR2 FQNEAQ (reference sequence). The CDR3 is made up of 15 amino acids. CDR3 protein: CASSHRDRGSPEQYF. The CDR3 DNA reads TGTGCCAGCAGCCACCGGGACAGGGGATCACCAGAGCAGTACTTC.

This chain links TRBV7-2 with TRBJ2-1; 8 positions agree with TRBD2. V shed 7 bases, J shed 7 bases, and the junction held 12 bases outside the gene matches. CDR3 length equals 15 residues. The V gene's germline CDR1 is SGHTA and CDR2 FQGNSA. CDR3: CASTFGGAGRNEQFF. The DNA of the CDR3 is TGTGCCAGCACCTTCGGGGGGGCCGGTCGAAATGAGCAGTTCTTC.

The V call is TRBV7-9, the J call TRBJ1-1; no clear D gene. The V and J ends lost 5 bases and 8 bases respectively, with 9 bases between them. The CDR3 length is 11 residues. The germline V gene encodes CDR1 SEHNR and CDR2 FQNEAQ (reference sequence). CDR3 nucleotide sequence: TGTGCCAGCAGCCCCTCCAGGGAAGCTTTCTTT. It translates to CASSPSREAFF.

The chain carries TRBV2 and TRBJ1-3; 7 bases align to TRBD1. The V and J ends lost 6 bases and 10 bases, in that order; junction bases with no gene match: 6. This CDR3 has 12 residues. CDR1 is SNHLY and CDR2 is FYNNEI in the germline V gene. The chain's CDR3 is CASRAEGQTIYF. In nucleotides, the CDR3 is TGTGCCAGCAGAGCCGAGGGACAGACCATATATTTT.

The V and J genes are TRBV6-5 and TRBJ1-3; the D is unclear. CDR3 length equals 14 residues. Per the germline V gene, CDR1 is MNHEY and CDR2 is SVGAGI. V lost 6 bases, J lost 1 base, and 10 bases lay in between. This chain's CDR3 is CASSSGVSGNTIYF. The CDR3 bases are TGTGCCAGCAGCTCCGGGGTGTCTGGAAACACCATATATTTT.

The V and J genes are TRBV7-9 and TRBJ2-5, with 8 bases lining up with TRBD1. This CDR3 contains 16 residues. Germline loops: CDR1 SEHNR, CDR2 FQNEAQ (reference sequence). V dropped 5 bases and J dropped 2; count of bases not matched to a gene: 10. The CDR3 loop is CASSPGQGTGQETQYF. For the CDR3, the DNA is TGTGCCAGCAGCCCAGGACAGGGAACCGGGCAAGAGACCCAGTACTTC.

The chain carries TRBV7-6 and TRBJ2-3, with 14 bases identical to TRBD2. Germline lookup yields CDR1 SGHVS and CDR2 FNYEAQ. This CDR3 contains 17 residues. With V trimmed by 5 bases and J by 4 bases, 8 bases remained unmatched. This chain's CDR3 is CASSLKRTSGGSDTQYF. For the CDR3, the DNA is TGTGCCAGCAGCCTAAAGCGGACTAGCGGGGGGTCAGATACGCAGTATTTT.

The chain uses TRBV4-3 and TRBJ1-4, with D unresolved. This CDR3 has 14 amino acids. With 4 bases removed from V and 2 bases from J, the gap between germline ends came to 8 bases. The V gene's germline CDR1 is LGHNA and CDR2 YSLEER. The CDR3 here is CASSRDNTNEKLFF. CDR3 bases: TGCGCCAGCAGCCGAGATAATACTAATGAAAAACTGTTTTTT.

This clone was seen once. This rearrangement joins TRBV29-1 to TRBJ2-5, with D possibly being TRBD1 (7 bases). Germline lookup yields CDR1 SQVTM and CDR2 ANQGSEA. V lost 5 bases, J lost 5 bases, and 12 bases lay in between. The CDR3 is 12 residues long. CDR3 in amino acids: CSVRRGRETQYF. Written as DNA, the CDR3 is TGCAGCGTTCGGAGGGGGCGGGAGACCCAGTACTTC. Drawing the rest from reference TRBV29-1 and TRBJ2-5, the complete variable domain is SAVISQKPSRDICQRGTSLTIQCQVDSQVTMMFWYRQQPGQSLTLIATANQGSEATYESGFVIDKFPISRPNLTFSTLTVSNMSPEDSSIYLCSVRRGRETQYFGPGTRLLVL.

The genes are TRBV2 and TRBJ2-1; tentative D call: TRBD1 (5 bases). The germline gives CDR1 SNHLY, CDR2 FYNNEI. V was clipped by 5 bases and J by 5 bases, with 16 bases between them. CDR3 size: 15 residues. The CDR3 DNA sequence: TGTGCCAGCAGTCCCGACAGACCCCTCAACAATGAGCAGTTCTTC. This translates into CASSPDRPLNNEQFF.

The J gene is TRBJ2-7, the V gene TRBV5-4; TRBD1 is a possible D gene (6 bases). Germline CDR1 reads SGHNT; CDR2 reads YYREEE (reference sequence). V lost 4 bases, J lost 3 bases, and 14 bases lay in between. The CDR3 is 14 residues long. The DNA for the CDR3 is TGTGCCAGCAGCCGCAGGGGTCGGAACTACGAGCAGTACTTC. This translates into CASSRRGRNYEQYF.

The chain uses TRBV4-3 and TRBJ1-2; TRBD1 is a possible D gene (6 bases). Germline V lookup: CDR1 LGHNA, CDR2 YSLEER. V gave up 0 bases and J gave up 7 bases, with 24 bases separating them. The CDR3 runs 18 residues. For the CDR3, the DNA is TGCGCCAGCAGCCAAGATCTCGTCCCCCGAGGGGGTATTCGTGGCTACACCTTC. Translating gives CASSQDLVPRGGIRGYTF.

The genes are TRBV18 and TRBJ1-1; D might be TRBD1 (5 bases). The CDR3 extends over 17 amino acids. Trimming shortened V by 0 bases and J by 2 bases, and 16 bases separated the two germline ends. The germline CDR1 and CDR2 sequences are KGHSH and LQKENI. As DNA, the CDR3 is TGTGCCAGCTCACCACCGGGGGGGGTCATCGGTAACACTGAAGCTTTCTTT. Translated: CASSPPGGVIGNTEAFF.

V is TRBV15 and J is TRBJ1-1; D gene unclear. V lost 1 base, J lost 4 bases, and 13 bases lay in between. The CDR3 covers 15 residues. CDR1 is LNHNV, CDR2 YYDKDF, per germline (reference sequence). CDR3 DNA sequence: TGTGCCACCAGCAGAGTCTCCACACTATTCACTGAAGCTTTCTTT. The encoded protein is CATSRVSTLFTEAFF.

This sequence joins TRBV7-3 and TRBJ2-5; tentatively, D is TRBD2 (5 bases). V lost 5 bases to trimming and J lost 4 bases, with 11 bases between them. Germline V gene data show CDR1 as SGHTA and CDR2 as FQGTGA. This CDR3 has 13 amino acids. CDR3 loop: CASSVGIRETQYF. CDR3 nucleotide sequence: TGTGCCAGCAGCGTCGGGATTCGAGAGACCCAGTACTTC.

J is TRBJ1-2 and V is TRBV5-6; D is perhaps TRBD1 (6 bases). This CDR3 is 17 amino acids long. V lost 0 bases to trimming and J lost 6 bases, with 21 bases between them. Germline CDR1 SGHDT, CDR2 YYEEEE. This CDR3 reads CASSLVGVGRGSNGYTF. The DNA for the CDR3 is TGTGCCAGCAGCTTGGTGGGGGTAGGCAGGGGCTCGAATGGCTACACCTTC.

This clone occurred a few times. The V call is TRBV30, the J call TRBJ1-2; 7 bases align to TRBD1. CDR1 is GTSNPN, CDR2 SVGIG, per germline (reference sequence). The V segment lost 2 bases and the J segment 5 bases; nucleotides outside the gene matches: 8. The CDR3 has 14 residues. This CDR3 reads CAWSRQGGLYGYTF. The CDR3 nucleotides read TGTGCCTGGAGTAGACAGGGAGGCCTTTATGGCTACACCTTC.

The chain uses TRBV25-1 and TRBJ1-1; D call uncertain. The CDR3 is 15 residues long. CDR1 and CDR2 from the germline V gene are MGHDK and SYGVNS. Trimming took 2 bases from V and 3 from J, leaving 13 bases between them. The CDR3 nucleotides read TGTGCCAGCAGTGAAGCCACACATTTGTACACTGAAGCTTTCTTT. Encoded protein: CASSEATHLYTEAFF. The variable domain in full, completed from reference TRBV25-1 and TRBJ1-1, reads EADIYQTPRYLVIGTGKKITLECSQTMGHDKMYWYQQDPGMELHLIHYSYGVNSTEKGDLSSESTVSRIRTEHFPLTLESARPSHTSQYLCASSEATHLYTEAFFGQGTRLTVV.

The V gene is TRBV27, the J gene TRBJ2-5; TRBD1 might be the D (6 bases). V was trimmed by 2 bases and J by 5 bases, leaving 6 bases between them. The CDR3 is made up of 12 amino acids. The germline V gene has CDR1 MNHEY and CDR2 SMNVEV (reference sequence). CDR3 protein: CASSLQGETQYF. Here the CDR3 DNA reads TGTGCCAGCAGTTTACAGGGGGAGACCCAGTACTTC.

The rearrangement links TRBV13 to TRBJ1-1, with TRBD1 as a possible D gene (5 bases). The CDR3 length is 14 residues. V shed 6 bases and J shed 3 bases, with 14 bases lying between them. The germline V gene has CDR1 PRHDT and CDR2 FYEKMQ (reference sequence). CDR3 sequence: CASREGWGDTEAFF. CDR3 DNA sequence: TGTGCCAGCAGGGAGGGGTGGGGGGACACTGAAGCTTTCTTT.

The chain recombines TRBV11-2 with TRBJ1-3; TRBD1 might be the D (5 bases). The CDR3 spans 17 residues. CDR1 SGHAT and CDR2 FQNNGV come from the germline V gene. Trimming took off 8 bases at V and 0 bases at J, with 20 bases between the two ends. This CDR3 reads CASGAISGRLSGNTIYF. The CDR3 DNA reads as TGTGCCAGCGGGGCAATTTCTGGACGGCTCTCTGGAAACACCATATATTTT.